This TCR beta chain was documented in a study of T cell repertoires in urothelial bladder cancer. This clone appeared a few times. The data were produced by immunoSEQ multiplex PCR, yet TCRdb's version contains in-frame clones alone and is incomplete. The data hold some 2,500 clones, with 68% observed a single time. CDR3 length equals 15 residues. Germline-derived CDR1 and CDR2 are LNHDA and SQIVND (reference sequence). With 5 bases clipped from V and 2 bases from J, the junction kept 8 bases outside the gene matches. This chain joins TRBV19 and TRBJ1-2; 7 bases are a match to TRBD1. The specimen sequenced was bladder tissue. This clonotype originated in a human donor with a benign inflammatory bladder lesion. The CDR3 region has the DNA TGTGCCAGTAGTTCCGGGACAGCCCAAAACTATGGCTACACCTTC. It specifies CASSSGTAQNYGYTF.